The present entry profiles one TCR beta chain with its context. In the original workflow: Amplification with reference gene primers provided the estimates of nucleated cell counts. Here immunoSEQ multiplex PCR was the method, and the copy in TCRdb shows in-frame clones only, minus some. V and J calls plus clone size are reproduced from that table; the DNA served to infer D and trimming. The sample consists of 250,000 or so clones, 90% of them appearing once. The entry originates in a study of blood T cell repertoires in COVID-19. Patients from Seattle were sampled longitudinally, starting during active infection. There are 16 residues in the CDR3. Germline V gene sequence: CDR1 MGHRA, CDR2 YSYEKL. The ends were cut back, 3 bases at V and 2 bases at J, with 14 bases in the middle.

The V call is TRBV4-1, the J call TRBJ1-5; D unclear. Sequenced: peripheral blood. The receptor was isolated from a woman aged 55-70 years with COVID-19, enrolled during active disease. CDR3 coding DNA: TGCGCCAGCAGCCATGCCGGTCTCGGGGGCAATCAGCCCCAGCATTTT. It yields the protein CASSHAGLGGNQPQHF.